These 8 T cell receptor beta chains originate from one sample sequenced in a study of control samples from healthy donors and cancer patients. Data came from immunoSEQ multiplex PCR; TCRdb stores just in-frame clones and leaves some out. The table lists about 74,000 clones, roughly 90% of them singletons. Sequenced sample: blood. Every receptor here comes from a woman aged 45-65 years in good health.

This chain connects TRBV10-3 to TRBJ2-3, with TRBD1 matching 8 bases. J was trimmed by 1 base and V by 9 bases; bases with no gene match: 6. CDR1 ENHRY and CDR2 SYGVKD come from the germline V gene. The CDR3 totals 14 residues. CDR3 bases: TGTGCCATAACTCCGGGACAGGGCACAGATACGCAGTATTTT. This translates into CAITPGQGTDTQYF.

The V call is TRBV5-5, the J call TRBJ2-7; D is perhaps TRBD1 (5 bases). The CDR3 has 14 amino acids. Germline-derived CDR1 and CDR2 are SGHKS and YYEKEE (reference sequence). The germline V and J ends were trimmed by 1 base and 3 bases, with 11 bases remaining between them. This CDR3 reads CASSLWQDIYEQYF. The CDR3 bases are TGTGCCAGCAGCTTGTGGCAGGACATCTACGAGCAGTACTTC.

This rearrangement joins TRBV6-6 to TRBJ1-4; no firm D call. Per germline, CDR1 MNHNY and CDR2 SVGAGI (reference sequence). The V gene lost 5 bases and the J gene lost 3 bases, with 13 bases spanning the gap. The CDR3 loop spans 15 amino acids. This CDR3 reads CASSPTEEANEKLFF. As DNA, the CDR3 is TGTGCCAGCAGTCCTACTGAGGAGGCTAATGAAAAACTGTTTTTT.

The J gene is TRBJ1-2, the V gene TRBV5-4, with D unresolved. Trimming took 0 bases from V and 3 from J, leaving 6 bases between them. Germline assignment: CDR1 SGHNT and CDR2 YYREEE (reference sequence). The CDR3 spans 13 residues. The CDR3 sequence: CASSLVQDYGYTF. CDR3 DNA sequence: TGTGCCAGCAGCTTGGTTCAGGACTATGGCTACACCTTC.

This chain joins TRBV5-1 and TRBJ2-2; D may be TRBD1 (5 bases). Trimming cost V 2 bases and J 1 base, with 12 bases left between them. The CDR3 is made up of 16 amino acids. The germline V gene has CDR1 SGHRS and CDR2 YFSETQ. In DNA form, the CDR3 reads TGCGCCAGCAGCTTTAGGCAGGGCCGGAACACCGGGGAGCTGTTTTTT. Residues: CASSFRQGRNTGELFF.

The V call is TRBV27, the J call TRBJ1-1; D perhaps matches TRBD1 (6 bases). The CDR3 extends over 14 amino acids. Trimming took off 4 bases at V and 11 bases at J, with 20 bases between the two ends. Germline lookup yields CDR1 MNHEY and CDR2 SMNVEV (reference sequence). DNA for the CDR3: TGTGCCAGCAGTTCTGCCTTCTCAAGTCAGGGGGCTTTCTTT. The encoded protein is CASSSAFSSQGAFF.

CDR3 residues: CASSLRSNEQFF. CDR3 nucleotide sequence: TGTGCCAGCAGCTTGAGGAGCAATGAGCAGTTCTTC. This rearrangement joins TRBV5-6 to TRBJ2-1, with D uncertain. The CDR3 sequence is 12 residues long. V was pared by 1 base and J by 6 bases, with 5 bases between. CDR1 and CDR2 (germline): SGHDT, YYEEEE.

The J gene is TRBJ1-2, the V gene TRBV9, with no clear D. Germline values: CDR1 SGDLS, CDR2 YYNGEE. Trimming shortened V by 0 bases and J by 2 bases, and 5 bases separated the two germline ends. The CDR3 spans 13 residues. CDR3 in amino acids: CASSVDPNYGYTF. CDR3 nucleotides: TGTGCCAGCAGCGTAGACCCAAACTATGGCTACACCTTC. Drawing the rest from reference TRBV9 and TRBJ1-2, the complete variable domain is DSGVTQTPKHLITATGQRVTLRCSPRSGDLSVYWYQQSLDQGLQFLIQYYNGEERAKGNILERFSAQQFPDLHSELNLSSLELGDSALYFCASSVDPNYGYTFGSGTRLTVV.